The rows below give T cell receptor beta chains drawn from one sample of a study of cytomegalovirus exposure and HLA in healthy donors. Clones were read by immunoSEQ multiplex PCR, and TCRdb kept only the in-frame ones, dropping some. This sample yields about 120,000 clones, of which roughly 80% are seen a single time; less than 3% belongs to the top ten. Sample: PBMCs. All receptors come from a female donor in good health and CMV-seronegative. Each CDR3 is given with its conserved first and last residue. Fields, in order: V gene, CDR3 length, J gene, D gene, clone size, CDR3 DNA, CDR3 protein. A D gene is named only where the DNA matches it firmly. A row's size may be missing; if present it is once, few, many or a size class.

>TRBV4-3|15|TRBJ2-7|TRBD2|few
TGCGCCAGCAGCCAAGGACTAGCGGGGAAGTACGAGCAGTACTTC
CASSQGLAGKYEQYF
>TRBV7-6|16|TRBJ2-7|.|.
TGTGCCAGCAGCTTAGGGACTCCTTCGGGCTCCTACGAGCAGTACTTC
CASSLGTPSGSYEQYF
>TRBV7-9|15|TRBJ2-7|TRBD1|.
TGTGCCAGCAGCCCCTCGGGACAGGGTAGTTACGAGCAGTACTTC
CASSPSGQGSYEQYF
>TRBV5-1|13|TRBJ1-1|.|.
TGCGCCAGCAGCAGGACAGAGAACACTGAAGCTTTCTTT
CASSRTENTEAFF
>TRBV10-3|14|TRBJ1-2|.|.
TGTGCCATCAGCCAAGACAGACCTCCCTATGGCTACACCTTC
CAISQDRPPYGYTF
>TRBV7-9|15|TRBJ1-2|.|.
TGTGCCAGCAGCTTAGAAGGGGTTGTTGACTATGGCTACACCTTC
CASSLEGVVDYGYTF
>TRBV30|14|TRBJ1-1|.|few
TGTGCCTGGAGTCCAGAGACACCGAACACTGAAGCTTTCTTT
CAWSPETPNTEAFF
>TRBV7-7|16|TRBJ2-2|TRBD2|.
TGTGCCAGCAGCCCTGGCGGGGGGGTGAACACCGGGGAGCTGTTTTTT
CASSPGGGVNTGELFF
>TRBV29-1|15|TRBJ2-7|.|.
TGCAGCGTTGGAAGTGGGACAATCGGCTCCTACGAGCAGTACTTC
CSVGSGTIGSYEQYF
>TRBV30|13|TRBJ1-1|TRBD1|.
TGTGCCTGCTTGACAGGGTGGCGGACTGAAGCTTTCTTT
CACLTGWRTEAFF
>TRBV4-3|15|TRBJ2-7|.|once
TGCGCCAGCAGCCAAGCCCGGGACTTTCCCTACGAGCAGTACTTC
CASSQARDFPYEQYF
>TRBV27|13|TRBJ1-1|.|.
TGTGCCAGCAGTTTATTCCGGAACACTGAAGCTTTCTTT
CASSLFRNTEAFF
>TRBV7-6|15|TRBJ2-7|TRBD2|.
TGTGCCAGCAGCTTAACGCTAGCGGACCCCTACGAGCAGTACTTC
CASSLTLADPYEQYF
>TRBV6-5|14|TRBJ2-1|.|.
TGTGCCAGCAGTTACTCGGAAGGGGGTAATGAGCAGTTCTTC
CASSYSEGGNEQFF
>TRBV29-1|13|TRBJ2-2|.|.
TGCAGCGTTAGTTCCGGGAACACCGGGGAGCTGTTTTTT
CSVSSGNTGELFF
>TRBV5-4|17|TRBJ1-1|.|.
TGTGCCAGCAGCGACGACGGGTGGAGGCTCGAACACACTGAAGCTTCCTTT
CASSDDGWRLEHTEASF
>TRBV5-1|14|TRBJ1-3|.|.
TGCGCCAGCAGTCCCCGAGGCTCTGGAAACACCATATATTTT
CASSPRGSGNTIYF
>TRBV7-9|12|TRBJ2-7|TRBD2|.
TGTTCCAGCAGCCAAGAGGGAGGGGAGCAGTACTTC
CSSSQEGGEQYF
>TRBV7-9|14|TRBJ1-2|TRBD1|.
TGTGCCAGCAGTTCCGGACAGGCGAACTATGGCTACACCTTC
CASSSGQANYGYTF
>TRBV5-6|12|TRBJ2-7|.|.
TGTGCCAGCAGTTTTGGTTACTACGAGCAGTACTTC
CASSFGYYEQYF
>TRBV7-6|13|TRBJ1-1|TRBD1|.
TGTGCCAGCAGCACAGGGGTGATCACTGAAGCTTTCTTT
CASSTGVITEAFF
>TRBV19|14|TRBJ2-4|.|once
TGTGCCAGTAGTGTGACAGTAGCCAAAAACATTCAGTACTTC
CASSVTVAKNIQYF
>TRBV10-3|11|TRBJ2-7|.|.
TGTGCCATGGGAGACGGAGGAGAGCAGTACTTC
CAMGDGGEQYF